This T cell receptor beta chain was documented in a study of monozygotic twins with inflammatory bowel disease. TCRdb re-called the 5' RACE reads and shows each CDR3 protein once, DNA omitted. This sample's table reports around 100,000 distinct CDR3 sequences. Of note for this clonotype: Its antigen is not identified.

Germline CDR1 reads LNHDA; CDR2 reads SQIVND (reference sequence). The CDR3 has 16 residues. Study results and caveats: IBD patients showed reduced TCRbeta diversity (inverse Simpson) versus healthy co-twins.

This TCR derives from a human donor with ulcerative colitis or Crohn's disease, or a healthy co-twin of an affected twin (not recorded which). The sequencing input was blood. V usage is TRBV19 and J usage is TRBJ2-3; TCRdb gives TRBD2 as the D gene, but with no DNA this cannot be confirmed. This chain's CDR3 is CASSINSGVGTDTQYF.